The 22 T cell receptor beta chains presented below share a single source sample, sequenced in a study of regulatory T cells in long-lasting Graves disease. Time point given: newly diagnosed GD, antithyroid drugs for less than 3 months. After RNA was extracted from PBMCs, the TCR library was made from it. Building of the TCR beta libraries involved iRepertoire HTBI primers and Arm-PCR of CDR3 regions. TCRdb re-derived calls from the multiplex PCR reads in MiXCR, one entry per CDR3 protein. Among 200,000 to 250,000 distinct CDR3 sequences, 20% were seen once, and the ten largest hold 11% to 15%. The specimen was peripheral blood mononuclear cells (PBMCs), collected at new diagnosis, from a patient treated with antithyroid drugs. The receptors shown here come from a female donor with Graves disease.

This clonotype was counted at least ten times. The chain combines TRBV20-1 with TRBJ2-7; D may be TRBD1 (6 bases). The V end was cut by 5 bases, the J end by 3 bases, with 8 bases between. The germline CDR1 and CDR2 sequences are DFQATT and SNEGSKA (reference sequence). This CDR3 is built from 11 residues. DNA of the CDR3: TGCAGTGCTGCACAGGGCTACGAGCAGTACTTC. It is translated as CSAAQGYEQYF.

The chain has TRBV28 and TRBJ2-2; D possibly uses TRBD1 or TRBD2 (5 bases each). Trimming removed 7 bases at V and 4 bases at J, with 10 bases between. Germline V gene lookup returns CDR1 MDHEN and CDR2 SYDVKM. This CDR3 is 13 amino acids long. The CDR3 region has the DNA TGTGCCAGCATCAGGGAGATCACCGGGGAGCTGTTTTTT. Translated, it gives CASIREITGELFF.

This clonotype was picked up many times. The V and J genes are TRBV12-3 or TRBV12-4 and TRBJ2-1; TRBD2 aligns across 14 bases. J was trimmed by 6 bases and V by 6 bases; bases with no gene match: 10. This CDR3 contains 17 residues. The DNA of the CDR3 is TGTGCCAGCAGGTCCCGACTAGCGGGGGGGCTTGGCAATGAGCAGTTCTTC. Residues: CASRSRLAGGLGNEQFF.

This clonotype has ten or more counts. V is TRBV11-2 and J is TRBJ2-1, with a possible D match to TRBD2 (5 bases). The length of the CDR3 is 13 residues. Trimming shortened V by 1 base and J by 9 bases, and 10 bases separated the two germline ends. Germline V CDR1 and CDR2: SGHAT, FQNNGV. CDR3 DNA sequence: TGTGCCAGCAGCTTAGTTCTCGGGGTTGAGCAGTTCTTC. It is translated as CASSLVLGVEQFF.

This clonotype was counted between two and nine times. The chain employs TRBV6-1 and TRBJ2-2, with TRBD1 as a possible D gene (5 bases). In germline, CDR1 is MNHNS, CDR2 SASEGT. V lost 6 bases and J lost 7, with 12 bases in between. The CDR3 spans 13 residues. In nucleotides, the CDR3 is TGTGCCAGCAGGGAAACAGGTGTCGGGGAGCTGTTTTTT. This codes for CASRETGVGELFF.

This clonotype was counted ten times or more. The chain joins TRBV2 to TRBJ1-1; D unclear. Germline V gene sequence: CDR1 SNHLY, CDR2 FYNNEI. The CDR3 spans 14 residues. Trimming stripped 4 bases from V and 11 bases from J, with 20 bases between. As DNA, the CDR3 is TGTGCCAGCAGTGCGGATCATAGTGGAGACGCGGCTTTCTTT. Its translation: CASSADHSGDAAFF.

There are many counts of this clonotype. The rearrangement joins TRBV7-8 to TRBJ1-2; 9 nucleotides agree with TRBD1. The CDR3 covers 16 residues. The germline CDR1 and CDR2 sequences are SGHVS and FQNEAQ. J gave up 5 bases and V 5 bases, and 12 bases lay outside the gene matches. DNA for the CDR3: TGTGCCAGCAGCCCGGGCCCCGGGACAGGGACTTATGGCTACACCTTC. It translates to CASSPGPGTGTYGYTF.

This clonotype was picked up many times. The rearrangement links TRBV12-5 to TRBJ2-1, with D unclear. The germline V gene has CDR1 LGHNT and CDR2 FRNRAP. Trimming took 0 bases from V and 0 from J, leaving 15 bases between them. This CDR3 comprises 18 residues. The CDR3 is CASGLVHLLQSSYNEQFF. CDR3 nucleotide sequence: TGTGCTAGTGGTTTGGTGCACCTCCTGCAAAGCTCCTACAATGAGCAGTTCTTC.

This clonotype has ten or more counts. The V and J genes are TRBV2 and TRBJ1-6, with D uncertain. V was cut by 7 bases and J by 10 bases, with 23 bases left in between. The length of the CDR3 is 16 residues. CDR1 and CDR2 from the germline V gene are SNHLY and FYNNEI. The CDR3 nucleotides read TGTGCCAGCATTAAACCCCGGACTGTGGGGAGATCACCCCTCCACTTT. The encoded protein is CASIKPRTVGRSPLHF.

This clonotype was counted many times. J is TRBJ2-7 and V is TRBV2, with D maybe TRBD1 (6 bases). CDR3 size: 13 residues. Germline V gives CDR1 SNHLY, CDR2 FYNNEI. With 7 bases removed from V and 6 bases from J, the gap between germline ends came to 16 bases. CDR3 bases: TGTGCCAGCACCACAGGGCTCAGGGCCGAGCAGTACTTC. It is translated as CASTTGLRAEQYF.

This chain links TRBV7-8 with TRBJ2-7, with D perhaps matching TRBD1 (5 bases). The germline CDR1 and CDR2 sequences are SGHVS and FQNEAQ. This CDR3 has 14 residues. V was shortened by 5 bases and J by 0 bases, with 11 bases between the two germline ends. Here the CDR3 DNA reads TGTGCCAGCAGCATAGGACAAAGCTCCTACGAGCAGTACTTC. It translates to CASSIGQSSYEQYF. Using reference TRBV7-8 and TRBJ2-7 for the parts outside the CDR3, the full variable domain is GAGVSQSPRYKVAKRGQDVALRCDPISGHVSLFWYQQALGQGPEFLTYFQNEAQLDKSGLPSDRFFAERPEGSVSTLKIQRTQQEDSAVYLCASSIGQSSYEQYFGPGTRLTVT.

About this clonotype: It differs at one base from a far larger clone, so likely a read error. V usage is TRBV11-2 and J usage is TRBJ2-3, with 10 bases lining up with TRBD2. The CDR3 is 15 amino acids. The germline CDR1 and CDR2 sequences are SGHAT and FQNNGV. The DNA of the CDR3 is TGTGCCAGCAGCGAGTGGACTAGCGGATACAATGAGCAGTCCTTC. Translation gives CASSEWTSGYNEQSF.

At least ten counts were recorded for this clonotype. Here the CDR3 DNA reads TGTGCCAGCAGCCACAGGGAGGGTGAGCAGTTCTTC. Its translation: CASSHREGEQFF. The genes are TRBV3-1 and TRBJ2-1, with TRBD2 matching over 7 bases. Per the germline V gene, CDR1 is LGHDT and CDR2 is YNNKEL (reference sequence). The ends lost 3 bases at V and 9 bases at J; junction bases unmatched: 2. CDR3 size: 12 residues.

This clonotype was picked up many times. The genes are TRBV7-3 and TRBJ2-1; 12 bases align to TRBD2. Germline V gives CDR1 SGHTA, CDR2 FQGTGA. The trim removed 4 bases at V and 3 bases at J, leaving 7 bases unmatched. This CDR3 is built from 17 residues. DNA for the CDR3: TGTGCCAGCAGCTCCCGACGGACTAGCGGGAACTACAATGAGCAGTTCTTC. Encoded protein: CASSSRRTSGNYNEQFF.

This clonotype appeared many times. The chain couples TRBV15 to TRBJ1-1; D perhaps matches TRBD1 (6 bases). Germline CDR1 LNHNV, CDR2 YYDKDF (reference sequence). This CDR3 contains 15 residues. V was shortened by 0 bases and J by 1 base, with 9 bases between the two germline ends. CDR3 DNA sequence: TGTGCCACCAGCAGAGACAGGGGAAGGAACACTGAAGCTTTCTTT. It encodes CATSRDRGRNTEAFF.

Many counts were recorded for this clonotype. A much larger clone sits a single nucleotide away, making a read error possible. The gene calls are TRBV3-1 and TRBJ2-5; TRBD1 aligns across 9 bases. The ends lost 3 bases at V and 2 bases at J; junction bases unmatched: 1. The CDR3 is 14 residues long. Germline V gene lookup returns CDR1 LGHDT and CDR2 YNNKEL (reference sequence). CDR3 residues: CASSHDRGQETQYF. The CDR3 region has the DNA TGTGCCAGCAGCCACGACAGGGGGCAAGAGACCCAGTACTTC.

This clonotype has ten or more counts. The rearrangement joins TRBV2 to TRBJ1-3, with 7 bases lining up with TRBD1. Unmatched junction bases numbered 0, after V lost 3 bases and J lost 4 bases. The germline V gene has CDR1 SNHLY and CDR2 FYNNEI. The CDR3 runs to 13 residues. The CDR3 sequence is CASSDRGGNTIYF. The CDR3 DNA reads TGTGCCAGCAGTGACAGGGGGGGAAACACCATATATTTT.

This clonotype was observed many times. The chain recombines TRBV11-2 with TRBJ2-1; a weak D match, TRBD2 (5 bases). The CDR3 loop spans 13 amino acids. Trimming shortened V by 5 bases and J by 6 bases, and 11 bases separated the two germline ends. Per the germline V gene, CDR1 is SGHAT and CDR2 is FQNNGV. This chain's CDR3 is CASSRAGGNEQFF. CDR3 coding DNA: TGTGCCAGCAGCCGGGCGGGCGGCAATGAGCAGTTCTTC.

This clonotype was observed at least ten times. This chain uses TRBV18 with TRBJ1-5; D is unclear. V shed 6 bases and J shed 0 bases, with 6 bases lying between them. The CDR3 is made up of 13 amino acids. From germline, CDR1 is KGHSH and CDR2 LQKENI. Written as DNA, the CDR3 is TGTGCCAGCTCCGTTTATAGCAATCAGCCCCAGCATTTT. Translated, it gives CASSVYSNQPQHF.

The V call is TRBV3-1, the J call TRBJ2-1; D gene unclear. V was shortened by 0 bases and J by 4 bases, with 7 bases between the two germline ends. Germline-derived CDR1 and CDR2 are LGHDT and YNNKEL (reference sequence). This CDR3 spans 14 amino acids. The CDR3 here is CASSQDMSYNEQFF. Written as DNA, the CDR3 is TGTGCCAGCAGCCAAGACATGAGTTACAATGAGCAGTTCTTC.

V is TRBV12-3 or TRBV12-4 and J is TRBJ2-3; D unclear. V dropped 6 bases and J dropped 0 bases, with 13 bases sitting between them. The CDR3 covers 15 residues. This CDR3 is CASSTTNPSTDTQYF. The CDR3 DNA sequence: TGTGCCAGCAGCACCACTAACCCGAGCACAGATACGCAGTATTTT.

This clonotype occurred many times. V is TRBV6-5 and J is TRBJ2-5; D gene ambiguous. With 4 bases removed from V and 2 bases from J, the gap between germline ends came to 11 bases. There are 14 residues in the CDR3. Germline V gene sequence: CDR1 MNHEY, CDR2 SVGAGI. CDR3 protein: CASSLGWGQETQYF. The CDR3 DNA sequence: TGTGCCAGCAGTTTAGGTTGGGGTCAAGAGACCCAGTACTTC.